What follows describes a single T cell receptor (beta chain). Its antigen remains unidentified. No per-base quality is available; no much larger clone lies one base away. Receptor amplification or capture employed the immunoSEQ multiplex PCR assay. For the multiplex PCR, a mixture combining 60 forward primers for TCR Vbeta segments and 13 reverse primers for TCR Jbeta segments was used. The CDR3 region of rearranged TCR beta genes was amplified from genomic DNA by a multiplex PCR assay. The Illumina HiSeq System was used to sequence the amplified TCR beta libraries as 87-base-pair reads. The source study handled its data this way. Across the 500 to 850 repertoires, a later analysis counted some 80 million unique TCR beta chains, about 10 million of which were shared by at least two donors. Raw reads were error-corrected and collapsed into unique sequences by a nearest-neighbor algorithm in which closely related sequences were merged to remove PCR and sequencing errors. To assign V, D and J gene segments, CDR3 sequences were aligned to IMGT reference sequences. For a sequence to be retained, a match of at least six nucleotides to both a V gene segment and a J gene segment was required. A rearrangement counted as productive if the CDR3 had no stop codons and remained in frame with V and J, and every other rearrangement counted as non-productive. Following IMGT convention, CDR3 was defined as the stretch from the second conserved V-encoded cysteine to the conserved J-encoded phenylalanine. In an earlier analysis of just under 600 of the donors, sequences lacking an unambiguous match to a single V gene segment were excluded. In an earlier analysis of several hundred of the donors, V segments were called functional above 56.7% productive rearrangements and were called segregating when the between-donor standard deviation exceeded 5%. A statistical classification framework was built for diagnosing cytomegalovirus status from the catalog of TCR beta chain sequences. In a later analysis, TCR nucleotide sequences were compared against IMGT/GENE-DB human TR gene sequences so that V and J genes could be assigned. The TCRdist pipeline was used in a later analysis to assign CDR3 sequences and most-parsimonious VDJ recombination scenarios. In a later analysis, each TCR beta chain was defined by its CDR3 amino acid sequence together with its V-gene family, and reads without a unique V-gene family were excluded. As a way to deal with suspected cross-contamination and a sequencing artifact, a later analysis dropped approximately 570 nucleotide sequences that were highly shared and had low generation probability. For each public chain, a later analysis derived a clonal expansion index from normalized ranks of inferred template counts within each repertoire. A later analysis computed generation probabilities with a VDJ recombination model fitted to out-of-frame rearrangements, and checked the results against IGoR. In a later analysis, hypergeometric tests were used to score TCR-TCR, TCR-HLA and TCR-CMV co-occurrence, with a repertoire-size bias correction applied to TCR pairs. In a later analysis, false discovery rates were estimated by permuting HLA or CMV assignments 20 times. A later analysis grouped co-occurring TCRs with DBSCAN, adding TCRdist sequence similarity when clustering within HLA-allele-positive subsets. Co-occurrence clustering excluded repertoires with fewer than 30,000 or more than 120,000 public chains, plus five with anomalous nucleotide sharing. Not all clones reach the TCRdb copy of this immuneACCESS table, which keeps in-frame sequences only. Checked studies attribute under half of the gap to unresolved V genes and leave the rest unexplained. V and J calls plus clone size are reproduced from that table; the DNA served to infer D and trimming. The sample table contains over 250,000 clones; only one count was recorded for 86% of them. The ten top clones hold 4% of the sample.

V drops 9 bases and J drops 5 bases, leaving 13 bases in between. For CDR1 and CDR2, the germline V gene (reference sequence) lists LNHDA and SQIVND. From its cysteine to its phenylalanine, the CDR3 spans 12 amino acids. Here the CDR3 DNA is all that survives: 36 bases in frame from base 1. The cohort comprised around 700 healthy bone marrow donors. At the time of sampling, all cohort members were nominally healthy, though unrecorded immune exposures were likely present. The donor tested CMV seropositive and was one of the 289 seropositive cohort members. Each donor provided a peripheral blood sample, and peripheral blood mononuclear cells were used for TCR beta sequencing. Genomic DNA extraction from the blood cell samples was performed with the Qiagen DNeasy Blood Extraction Kit. These data belong to a study of cytomegalovirus exposure and HLA in healthy donors listed by TCRdb under 2017. Background on the whole study: An earlier analysis of roughly 500 of the donors reported around 280 Gb of sequence data and 90 million to 120 million unique TCR beta sequences obtained from roughly 180 million T cells. Among some 410 genotyped donors of the cohort, an average of roughly 240,000 unique TCR beta nucleotide sequences were sequenced per donor, roughly a sixth of them non-productive. In addition to the first cohort of several hundred subjects, a separate validation cohort of 120 different subjects was used. Both class I and class II loci were covered by HLA typing, at four-digit resolution. All discovery cohort repertoires had been generated using a single sequencing platform. The later analysis used no new phenotypic data to find candidate immune exposures, relying instead on TCR beta sequences and their occurrence across donors. The T cell repertoires of 550 to 850 subjects were profiled by immunosequencing and related to cytomegalovirus serostatus. The genetic ancestry cluster associated with self-reported Caucasian donors included roughly four fifths of the 350 to 500 genotyped donors. To predict cytomegalovirus infection status, the study combined high-throughput TCR immunosequencing, statistical association of individual TCRs with disease status, and machine learning. The study aimed to test whether cataloging public T cell receptors could reveal signatures of past pathogen exposure. Typing coverage differed by locus: A, B, C, DRB1 and DQB1 were typed in about 629-640 donors, DQA1 in approximately 520, DPA1 in 600 to 610, and DPB1 in roughly 450. Five DR-DQ haplotypes were treated as single units for association and clustering because of strong linkage in the cohort. To decide whether each TCR beta V gene segment behaved as functional or pseudogenic, an earlier analysis of some 600 of the donors relied on high-throughput TCR beta sequencing. A later analysis re-analyzed previously published TCR beta repertoires from approximately 700 donors and added high-resolution HLA genotyping to study TCR occurrence patterns. In a later genetic analysis, genome-wide SNP genotypes for 398 of the 666 donors were used, and that subset was treated as a discovery cohort. Approximately 300 gigabases of sequencing data and tens of millions of unique TCR sequences were included in an early release covering roughly 600 HLA-typed donors. Donor age, sex, ethnicity and CMV serostatus were compiled alongside the repertoire data. The research as a whole found: Cytomegalovirus status was reported to be diagnosed by the classifier with high specificity and sensitivity in both the original and validation cohorts. According to the authors, the approach could potentially be generalized to other disease states and immunological phenotypes. The study gave a list of 150 to 200 TCR beta chains associated with cytomegalovirus. A further reported finding was that TCR beta sequences accurately predicted the HLA-A and HLA-B alleles for most subjects in the first cohort. In this cohort, only TCR beta chains were sequenced, and detectable features were limited by the absence of alpha or paired-chain data. An association between a missense DCLRE1C variant and V-gene and J-gene trimming of TCR beta chains was found in a later genetic analysis and replicated in an independent cohort. In a later genetic analysis, fewer N-insertions in productive TCRs were reported among donors in an Asian-associated ancestry cluster than the approximately 710-donor mean. A later analysis reported that several top co-occurrence clusters appeared linked to parvovirus B19, influenza, CMV and Epstein-Barr virus. Because some donors lacked HLA typing at each locus, the association tests relied only on the typed subset. A group of highly shared sequence variants was considered likely to be a technical artifact of the sequencing pipeline. Compared with equally common non-associated chains, HLA-associated TCR beta chains in a later analysis were more clonally expanded and had lower generation probabilities. At a false discovery rate of 0.05, a later analysis linked under 20,000 TCR beta sequences to specific HLA alleles. When HLA alleles, especially DR and DQ, strongly co-occurred, attributing TCR associations to individual alleles was difficult. In vitro tests confirmed that a few of the cytomegalovirus-associated TCR beta chains recognize cytomegalovirus antigens. According to a later analysis, TCR association rates differed among HLA loci, with DRB1 alleles showing the most associated TCRs and HLA-C alleles showing the fewest. Some IMGT-functional V segments, including TRBV6-2 and TRBV6-3, could not be distinguished by the 87-base-pair reads and were therefore excluded. Because counts were too low, roughly 16 rarely observed V segments, including chromosome 9 orphons, were left out of the earlier analysis of a few hundred of the donors. Most TCR sequences were observed very rarely across donors, whereas some public TCRs were present in many individuals. Sequencing depth was assumed to be roughly uniform across donors in the presence/absence analyses, though that assumption may not hold. In a later analysis, most CMV-associated TCR beta chains were found to appear HLA-restricted, with HLA associations seemingly driven largely by CMV exposure. In an earlier analysis of about 550 of the donors, most TCR beta V segments were observed in productive rearrangements about 87% or about 30% of the time, broadly matching IMGT annotations. Linkage disequilibrium might explain the correlated functional status among segregating V segments, but an unknown experimental factor could not be ruled out. For the cohort, immune exposure information was limited to CMV serostatus.

Input material: PBMCs. The source of this sequence is a man aged 40-55 years in good health and CMV-seropositive. The chain joins TRBV19 to TRBJ1-1, with no confidently assigned D gene. The CDR3: CASNQRFTEAFF. The nucleotide sequence reads TGTGCCAGCAACCAACGGTTTACTGAAGCTTTCTTT.